The clone carrying this TCR beta chain was counted between two and nine times. The antigen is not known. One entry per CDR3 protein results from TCRdb running MiXCR on the reads. The sample includes 310,000 or so distinct CDR3 sequences, roughly a quarter of them seen just once. This record belongs to a study of T cell repertoires in cytomegalovirus infection. Across the whole study: Carrying CMV and the relevant HLA type showed in public TCR beta signatures. Study results and caveats: There were carriers of CMV plus the relevant HLA, and cumulative public TCR beta family frequency identified them. Clonotypes of TCR beta that were HLA-C-restricted and CMV-specific dominated the ex vivo response.

Trimming took off 0 bases at V and 4 bases at J, with 9 bases between the two ends. This CDR3 has 14 residues. Germline values: CDR1 SGHRS, CDR2 YFSETQ. This sequence joins TRBV5-1 and TRBJ2-3; no clear D gene. The TCR comes from a human donor in good health (CMV status not recorded). Some clones in this sample may be carry-over from other donors' samples. Source material: PBMCs. DNA of the CDR3: TGCGCCAGCAGCTTGGGTGGGTTCCCAGATACGCAGTATTTT. It specifies CASSLGGFPDTQYF.